This T cell receptor (beta chain) was documented in a study of PD-1 blockade in classical Hodgkin lymphoma. In the study overall: Nivolumab was given intravenously to patients at 3 mg/kg every 2 weeks.

Each patient experienced a relapse that followed autologous stem cell transplantation, and brentuximab vedotin exposure varied. Germline assignment: CDR1 LGHNA and CDR2 YSLEER. This CDR3 region has 15 residues. The V gene end was trimmed by 3 bases and the J gene end by 4 bases; junction bases not matched to a gene: 8. Only in-frame clones appear in the TCRdb table, and some are missing; sequencing was by immunoSEQ multiplex PCR. The sample lists 50,000 or so clones, approximately 90% occurring once. The V gene is TRBV4-3, the J gene TRBJ2-7; 8 nucleotides match TRBD1. This material consisted of peripheral blood mononuclear cells (PBMCs), taken before the second cycle of nivolumab. The receptor's source is a human donor with classical Hodgkin lymphoma. CDR3 bases: TGCGCCAGCAGCCACGGACAGGGCGAACCTTACGAGCAGTACTTC. Encoded protein: CASSHGQGEPYEQYF.